The clone carrying this TCR beta chain was counted a few times. The antigen is undetermined. CDR3 size: 16 residues. Germline-derived CDR1 and CDR2 are SQVTM and ANQGSEA. With 5 bases clipped from V and 3 bases from J, the junction kept 16 bases outside the gene matches. The sample originates from a study of beta chain features in type 1 diabetes. Study-level background: Sorted cells from all samples, numbering about 99,000,000, were examined. Overall study results and limits: A pattern of fewer insertions and more deletions at VDJ junctions was seen in type 1 diabetes patients. Across all four CD4+ subsets, people with type 1 diabetes showed modestly shorter TCRB CDR3s.

What was sequenced were expressed TCRB transcripts, since all of the isolated RNA had been reverse transcribed. Sequenced by immunoSEQ multiplex PCR; TCRdb stores in-frame clones only, minus some. The repertoire holds around 600,000 clones, around 12% seen once, with 0.095% to 0.15% in the top ten. In total, each donor contributed a single heparinised blood draw that averaged around 100 mL. Populations obtained by sorting all exceeded 98% purity. Sequenced sample: naive CD4+ T cells from blood. The clonotype was recovered from a young man with type 1 diabetes. The chain carries TRBV29-1 and TRBJ2-7; 7 bases are a match to TRBD1. CDR3 nucleotides: TGCAGCGTTTCAGCGGTGCGGCTCCGGGACAGCTACGAGCAGTACTTC. Amino acid sequence: CSVSAVRLRDSYEQYF.